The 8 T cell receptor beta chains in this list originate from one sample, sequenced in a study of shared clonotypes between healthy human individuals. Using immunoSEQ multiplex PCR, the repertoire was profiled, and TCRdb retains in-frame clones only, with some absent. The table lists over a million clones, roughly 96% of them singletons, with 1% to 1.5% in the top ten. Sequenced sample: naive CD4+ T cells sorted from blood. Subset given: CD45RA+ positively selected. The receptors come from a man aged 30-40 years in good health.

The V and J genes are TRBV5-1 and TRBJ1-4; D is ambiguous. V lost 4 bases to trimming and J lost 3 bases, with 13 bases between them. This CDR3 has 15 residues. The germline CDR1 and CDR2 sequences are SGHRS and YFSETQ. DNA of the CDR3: TGCGCCAGCAGCCCCCTTATGGGGTCTAATGAAAAACTGTTTTTT. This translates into CASSPLMGSNEKLFF.

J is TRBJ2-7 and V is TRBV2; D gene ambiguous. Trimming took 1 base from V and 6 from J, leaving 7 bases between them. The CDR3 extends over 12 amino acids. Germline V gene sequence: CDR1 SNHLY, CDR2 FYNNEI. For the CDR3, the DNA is TGTGCCAGCAGTGAAGTTAGGATCGAGCAGTACTTC. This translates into CASSEVRIEQYF.

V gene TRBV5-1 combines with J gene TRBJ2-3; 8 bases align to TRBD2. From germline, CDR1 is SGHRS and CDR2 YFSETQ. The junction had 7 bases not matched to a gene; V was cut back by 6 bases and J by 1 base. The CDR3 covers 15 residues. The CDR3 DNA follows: TGCGCCAGCACCCCAGCGGGAGATCGCACAGATACGCAGTATTTT. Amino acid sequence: CASTPAGDRTDTQYF.

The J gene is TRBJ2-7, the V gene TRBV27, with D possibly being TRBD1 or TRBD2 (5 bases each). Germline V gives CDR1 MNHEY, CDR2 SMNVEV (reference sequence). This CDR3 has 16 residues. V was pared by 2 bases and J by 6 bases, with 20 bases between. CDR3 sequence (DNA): TGTGCCAGCAGTTTAGGGCCGGCCCCCGGGGCCTCCGAGCAGTACTTC. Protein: CASSLGPAPGASEQYF.

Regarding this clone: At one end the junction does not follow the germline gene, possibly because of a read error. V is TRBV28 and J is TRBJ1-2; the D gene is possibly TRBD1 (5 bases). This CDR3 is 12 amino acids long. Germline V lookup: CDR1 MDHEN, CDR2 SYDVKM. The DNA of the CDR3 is TGTGCCAGCAGTTCGGGGCCTATTGGCTGCACCTTC. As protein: CASSSGPIGCTF.

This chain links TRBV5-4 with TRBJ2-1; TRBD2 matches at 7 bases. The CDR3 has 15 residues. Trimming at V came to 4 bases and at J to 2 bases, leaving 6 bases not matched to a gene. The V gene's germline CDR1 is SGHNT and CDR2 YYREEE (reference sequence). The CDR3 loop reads CASSQREGTYNEQFF. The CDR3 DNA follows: TGTGCCAGCAGCCAAAGGGAGGGAACCTACAATGAGCAGTTCTTC.

CDR3 nucleotide sequence: TGCGCCAGCAGCCAAGGACAGGGGGCGGGTGAGCAGTACTTC. It yields the protein CASSQGQGAGEQYF. This chain connects TRBV4-1 to TRBJ2-7, with 10 positions matching TRBD1. The V segment lost 1 base and the J segment 7 bases; nucleotides outside the gene matches: 4. In germline, CDR1 is MGHRA, CDR2 YSYEKL. There are 14 residues in the CDR3.

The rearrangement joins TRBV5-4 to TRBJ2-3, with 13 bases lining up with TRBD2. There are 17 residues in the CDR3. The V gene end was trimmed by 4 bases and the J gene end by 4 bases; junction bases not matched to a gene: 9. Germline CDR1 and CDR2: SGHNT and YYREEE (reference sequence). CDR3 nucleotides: TGTGCCAGCAGCACCGGACTAGCGGGAGCTTTGGCAGATACGCAGTATTTT. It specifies CASSTGLAGALADTQYF.